This T cell receptor beta chain was sequenced for a study of cytomegalovirus exposure and HLA in healthy donors. A note on this clone: What it recognizes is unknown.

The CDR3 totals 15 residues. V lost 6 bases to trimming and J lost 0 bases, with 12 bases between them. Per germline, CDR1 SNHLY and CDR2 FYNNEI. General study points: Later analysis showed TCR association rates varying by HLA locus, highest for DRB1 and lowest for HLA-C.

Use of 60 Vbeta and 13 Jbeta primers characterized the PCR. Assay used: immunoSEQ multiplex PCR; TCRdb lists only in-frame clones, some missing. The data hold over 150,000 clones, with roughly 80% observed a single time. Sequenced material: PBMCs. The receptor comes from a male donor in good health and CMV-seronegative. The J gene is TRBJ1-5, the V gene TRBV2; a possible D gene is TRBD1 (6 bases). The CDR3 region has the DNA TGTGCCAGCAGCGATACAGGGTTTAGCAATCAGCCCCAGCATTTT. Protein product: CASSDTGFSNQPQHF.